This entry describes one T cell receptor (beta chain). Its antigen is still unknown. Findings and limits, study-wide: Larger-cohort validation covered only one TCR beta V-J rearrangement. Greatest tumor Treg TCR overlap was with tumor naive CD4+ cells.

The CDR3 loop spans 13 amino acids. Germline CDR1 is DFQATT and CDR2 is SNEGSKA (reference sequence). V lost 3 bases to trimming and J lost 2 bases, with 11 bases between them. TCRdb independently ran MiXCR on the 5' RACE reads; one entry per CDR3 protein. This sample has under 7,000 distinct CDR3 sequences, with approximately 30% found just once. Sequencing used memory CD4+ T cells sorted from a lymph node. Regarding subset: memory CD4+ T cells, CD4+CD45RO+CD25-. The chain recombines TRBV20-1 with TRBJ2-7, with D uncertain. The TCR originated in a female donor with breast cancer. For the CDR3, the DNA is TGCAGTGCTAGTAGGCAGAAGCCCTACGAGCAGTACTTC. This gives the protein CSASRQKPYEQYF.